This TCR beta chain is from a study of regulatory T cells in long-lasting Graves disease. Time point in this sample: persistent/refractory GD, antithyroid drugs over 5 years with positive TRAb. Researchers made the TCR library from RNA that was extracted from PBMCs. TCR beta libraries were built with iRepertoire HTBI primers and Arm-PCR of CDR3 regions. Per the authors' pipeline: Detected in the samples were some 68 TRBV and more than 11 TRBJ segments. MiXCR, applied by TCRdb to the multiplex PCR reads, yields one record per CDR3 protein. TCRdb assigned the V and J calls; the authors' analysis was not used. Of roughly 470,000 distinct CDR3 sequences listed, more than 20% are singletons. In its sample, this clonotype was seen a few times. The target antigen is unknown. CDR1 is LNHDA and CDR2 is SQIVND in the germline V gene (reference sequence). This CDR3 spans 13 amino acids. Trimming took 3 bases from V and 5 from J; bases not matched to a gene: 2.

General study results and limits: Whereas about a thousand public clonotypes were shared by new patients, persistent patients shared more, at some 2,900. Possibly, accuracy suffered from the small sample size.

The V call is TRBV19, the J call TRBJ1-2, with 8 bases matching TRBD1. The sequence came from a female donor with Graves disease. The sequencing here drew on peripheral blood mononuclear cells (PBMCs), taken when the disease was refractory, from a patient treated with antithyroid drugs. Here the CDR3 reads CASSITGGYGYTF. The CDR3, as DNA: TGTGCCAGTAGTATCACAGGGGGGTATGGCTACACCTTC.